Listed below are T cell receptor beta chains from one sample, sequenced in a study of technical replicates of blood from a few donors. Produced via immunoSEQ multiplex PCR; TCRdb's table is partial and in-frame only. The data contain about 74,000 clones, roughly 90% of them singletons. The specimen was T cells isolated from PBMCs. These receptor sequences come from a human donor in good health. The CDR3 runs from the conserved cysteine through the conserved F or W. A D gene is named only where the DNA matches it firmly. Part of the rows lack a size; the others show once, few, many or a class for expanded clones.

abundance	d_gene	v_gene	j_gene	CDR3aa	CDR3nt
few	NA	TRBV9	TRBJ1-1	CASSPPYSTEAFF	TGTGCCAGCAGCCCACCTTACAGCACTGAAGCTTTCTTT
NA	NA	TRBV5-6	TRBJ1-1	CASSSMAESGTEAFF	TGTGCCAGCAGCTCGATGGCAGAGTCGGGGACTGAAGCTTTCTTT
NA	TRBD2	TRBV28	TRBJ2-7	CASSLTGGAFYEQYF	TGTGCCAGCAGTCTTACGGGGGGGGCATTCTACGAGCAGTACTTC
NA	NA	TRBV13	TRBJ2-7	CASSPNREQYF	TGTGCCAGCAGCCCCAACCGGGAGCAGTACTTC
NA	TRBD2	TRBV7-7	TRBJ2-5	CASSFGLAGETQYF	TGTGCCAGCAGCTTTGGGCTAGCGGGGGAGACCCAGTACTTC
NA	NA	TRBV19	TRBJ1-4	CASRAVATNEKLFF	TGTGCCAGTAGGGCAGTTGCAACTAATGAAAAACTGTTTTTT
NA	TRBD1	TRBV28	TRBJ2-7	CASSLPGQGAMGEQYF	TGTGCCAGCAGTTTACCGGGACAGGGGGCAATGGGGGAGCAGTACTTC
once	NA	TRBV11-3	TRBJ2-2	CASAIWGQGTGELFF	TGTGCCAGCGCCATTTGGGGGCAGGGAACCGGGGAGCTGTTTTTT
NA	NA	TRBV2	TRBJ1-2	CASSDWGHGYTF	TGTGCCAGCAGTGATTGGGGGCATGGCTACACCTTC
NA	NA	TRBV27	TRBJ2-3	CASSKEGLADTQYF	TGTGCCAGCAGCAAGGAGGGCCTGGCAGATACGCAGTATTTT
NA	TRBD1	TRBV2	TRBJ2-7	CALQGSSYEQYF	TGTGCCCTACAGGGGAGCTCCTACGAGCAGTACTTC
once	TRBD1	TRBV27	TRBJ2-7	CASSPQTGLLHEQYF	TGTGCCAGCAGTCCCCAGACAGGGCTACTACACGAGCAGTACTTC
NA	NA	TRBV9	TRBJ2-3	CASSWGGTDTQYF	TGTGCCAGCAGCTGGGGAGGCACAGATACGCAGTATTTT
NA	NA	TRBV7-7	TRBJ2-1	CASSLGLEAYNEQFF	TGTGCCAGCAGCTTAGGGCTAGAGGCTTACAATGAGCAGTTCTTC
NA	NA	TRBV19	TRBJ2-7	CASSIGQGKQYF	TGTGCCAGTAGTATAGGCCAGGGAAAGCAGTACTTC
once	NA	TRBV15	TRBJ2-5	CATSRDKAGKETQYF	TGTGCCACCAGCAGAGATAAGGCAGGCAAAGAGACCCAGTACTTC
NA	NA	TRBV9	TRBJ2-5	CASSVAGLKETQYF	TGTGCCAGCAGCGTAGCGGGTCTTAAAGAGACCCAGTACTTC
NA	TRBD2	TRBV7-2	TRBJ2-2	CASRLTSGRTGELFF	TGTGCCAGCAGGCTTACTAGCGGGAGGACCGGGGAGCTGTTTTTT
NA	TRBD1	TRBV7-2	TRBJ2-1	CASSLVARGSSYNEQFF	TGTGCCAGCAGCTTAGTAGCCAGGGGGAGCTCCTACAATGAGCAGTTCTTC
NA	TRBD2	TRBV7-2	TRBJ2-1	CASSPSGRSYNEQFF	TGTGCCAGCAGCCCTAGCGGGAGGTCCTACAATGAGCAGTTCTTC
NA	NA	TRBV30	TRBJ2-2	CAWDGPWGHDTGELFF	TGTGCCTGGGATGGCCCTTGGGGGCATGACACCGGGGAGCTGTTTTTT
NA	NA	TRBV13	TRBJ2-2	CASSARVNTGELFF	TGTGCCAGCAGCGCACGAGTGAACACCGGGGAGCTGTTTTTT
NA	NA	TRBV27	TRBJ2-7	CASSLGPTSYEQYF	TGTGCCAGCAGTTTAGGCCCTACTAGTTACGAGCAGTACTTC
NA	NA	TRBV27	TRBJ1-2	CASSFSRGEINYGYTF	TGTGCCAGCAGTTTCAGCAGGGGTGAAATTAACTATGGCTACACCTTC
NA	NA	TRBV19	TRBJ1-4	CASSIGGVEKLFF	TGTGCCAGTAGTATAGGGGGCGTTGAAAAACTGTTTTTT
NA	NA	TRBV10-3	TRBJ1-2	CAISESWQGNYGYTF	TGTGCCATCAGTGAGTCATGGCAGGGCAACTATGGCTACACCTTC
NA	NA	TRBV4-1	TRBJ2-3	CASSQGSGLLDPDTQYF	TGCGCCAGCAGCCAAGGCTCGGGACTCTTGGACCCAGATACGCAGTATTTT
NA	TRBD1	TRBV28	TRBJ2-7	CAVLTDRGVYEQYF	TGTGCCGTTCTGACGGACAGGGGTGTCTACGAGCAGTACTTC
NA	NA	TRBV5-1	TRBJ2-7	CASSLGQPLYEQYF	TGCGCCAGCAGCTTGGGACAGCCCCTGTACGAGCAGTACTTC